This TCR beta chain was recovered during a study of metastatic and nonmetastatic thyroid tumors. For the study at large: Blood and tumor or nodule tissue repertoires from malignant and benign thyroid patients were compared.

Patients underwent thyroid surgery, and none had received any treatment before it. Source study methods: Clinicopathological groups supplied CDR3 differences that were used to build a distant-metastasis classifier for papillary thyroid cancer. TCRdb re-analyzed the PCR reads through MiXCR. TCRdb, not the original authors, processed these V and J calls. The table records tens of thousands of clones, around 17% of them present only once. This clone was seen more than once but under ten times. Its target is not known. In germline, CDR1 is MDHEN, CDR2 SYDVKM. This CDR3 is built from 14 residues. The ends were cut back, 10 bases at V and 2 bases at J, with 15 bases in the middle. General study findings and limits: Relative to benign nodules, malignant thyroid tumors were reportedly characterized by significantly elevated TCR beta diversity in blood and tumor.

Input material: blood. The chain is built from TRBV28 and TRBJ2-1; a weak D match, TRBD2 (5 bases). This sequence originates from a female donor with papillary thyroid cancer or a benign thyroid nodule (not recorded which). Some clones in this sample may be carry-over from other donors' samples. The CDR3 region has the DNA TGTGCCACCACGCTGGACTCTGCCTACAATGAGCAGTTCTTC. It specifies CATTLDSAYNEQFF.